Listed here are 10 T cell receptor beta chains from one sample, sequenced in a study of cytomegalovirus exposure and HLA in healthy donors. The PCR was carried out with 60 Vbeta primers and 13 Jbeta primers. Data came from immunoSEQ multiplex PCR; TCRdb stores just in-frame clones and leaves some out. The sample records approximately 33,000 clones, around 53% being singletons. Source material: PBMCs. The receptors shown here come from a woman in her 40s in good health and CMV-seropositive.

In this sample, this clone turned up a few times. The J gene is TRBJ2-6, the V gene TRBV9; D possibly corresponds to TRBD1 (6 bases). In germline, CDR1 is SGDLS, CDR2 YYNGEE. This CDR3 region has 15 residues. Trimming left V 0 bases short and J 2 bases short, with 6 bases between. DNA of the CDR3: TGTGCCAGCAGCGTAGCAGGGGCTGGGGCCAACGTCCTGACTTTC. Protein sequence: CASSVAGAGANVLTF.

This chain uses TRBV6-1 with TRBJ2-5; the match to TRBD1 covers 7 bases. Trimming cost V 6 bases and J 7 bases; bases outside gene matches: 8. The CDR3 has 13 amino acids. Germline V gives CDR1 MNHNS, CDR2 SASEGT. CDR3 amino acids: CASSADRVGTQYF. In DNA, the CDR3 is TGTGCCAGCAGCGCCGACAGGGTTGGGACCCAGTACTTC.

A remark on this clone: The sample has other DNA sequences that encode this CDR3 too. V and J are TRBV10-2 and TRBJ1-1; D remains ambiguous. Germline lookup yields CDR1 WSHSY and CDR2 SAAADI. Trimming pared 0 bases from V and 7 bases from J, leaving 9 bases between. CDR3 length equals 13 residues. The CDR3 loop reads CASSESSSVEAFF. DNA for the CDR3: TGCGCCAGCAGTGAGTCCTCATCGGTTGAAGCTTTCTTT.

This clone was seen just once. The chain couples TRBV28 to TRBJ1-2, with unresolved D. V was shortened by 5 bases and J by 8 bases, with 12 bases between the two germline ends. The CDR3 loop spans 12 amino acids. Germline CDR1 reads MDHEN; CDR2 reads SYDVKM. The CDR3 region is CASSPSTGGYTF. For the CDR3, the DNA is TGTGCCAGCAGTCCTTCGACCGGGGGCTACACCTTC.

The chain recombines TRBV2 with TRBJ1-6; D unclear. The CDR3 totals 15 residues. Germline-derived CDR1 and CDR2 are SNHLY and FYNNEI. The V end was cut by 4 bases, the J end by 9 bases, with 16 bases between. CDR3 nucleotide sequence: TGTGCCAGCAGTGGGTACCCGCTAGGAGGTTCACCCCTCCACTTT. Its translation is CASSGYPLGGSPLHF.

The rearrangement uses TRBV15 and TRBJ2-7, with TRBD1 identical over 8 bases. V was pared by 4 bases and J by 2 bases, with 7 bases of the junction left unmatched. The CDR3 spans 15 residues. The germline gives CDR1 LNHNV, CDR2 YYDKDF (reference sequence). DNA of the CDR3: TGTGCCACCAGCACCAACAGGGGGAAGACCTACGAGCAGTACTTC. Translated, it gives CATSTNRGKTYEQYF. Together with reference TRBV15 and TRBJ2-7, the CDR3 gives the full variable domain: DAMVIQNPRYQVTQFGKPVTLSCSQTLNHNVMYWYQQKSSQAPKLLFHYYDKDFNNEADTPDNFQSRRPNTSFCFLDIRSPGLGDTAMYLCATSTNRGKTYEQYFGPGTRLTVT.

This clone has only a few counts. The chain has TRBV13 and TRBJ1-4; no definite D call. V was clipped by 4 bases and J by 6 bases, with 21 bases between them. This CDR3 contains 17 residues. Germline lookup yields CDR1 PRHDT and CDR2 FYEKMQ (reference sequence). This CDR3 is CASSSVGFRGVDEKLFF. CDR3 sequence (DNA): TGTGCCAGCAGCTCCGTAGGCTTTCGAGGTGTTGATGAAAAACTGTTTTTT.

The chain has TRBV10-1 and TRBJ1-6, with D possibly matching TRBD1 (6 bases). CDR1 is WNHNN, CDR2 SYGVQD, per germline (reference sequence). The CDR3 contains 14 residues. V was clipped by 6 bases and J by 7 bases, with 13 bases between them. The CDR3 DNA reads TGCGCCAGCAGCAGTCAGGGGAGAAATTCACCCCTCCACTTT. Protein sequence: CASSSQGRNSPLHF.

This chain uses TRBV6-1 with TRBJ2-7, with 8 bases fitting TRBD2. V was pared by 3 bases and J by 6 bases, with 7 bases of the junction left unmatched. The germline V gene encodes CDR1 MNHNS and CDR2 SASEGT. CDR3 length: 14 residues. In DNA, the CDR3 is TGTGCCAGCAGTGAGGATGTGGCGGGGGGCGAGCAGTACTTC. Encoded protein: CASSEDVAGGEQYF.

V usage is TRBV6-6 and J usage is TRBJ1-2; D is possibly TRBD1 (5 bases). CDR3 length: 14 amino acids. Germline-derived CDR1 and CDR2 are MNHNY and SVGAGI (reference sequence). V dropped 7 bases and J dropped 0 bases, with 12 bases sitting between them. The CDR3 nucleotides are TGTGCCAGCAAGCCCAGGGAACCTAACTATGGCTACACCTTC. Translating gives CASKPREPNYGYTF.